This section outlines one T cell receptor (beta chain) sequence together with its context. Antigen unknown. CDR3 size: 14 residues. Trimming removed 1 base from V and 5 bases from J, with 9 bases in between. The germline CDR1 and CDR2 sequences are SGHTA and FQGNSA. The data belong to a study of T cells in localized non-small cell lung cancer. The protocol was immunoSEQ multiplex PCR, while the TCRdb copy is restricted to in-frame clones and leaves out a portion. The sample records fewer than 25,000 clones, about 94% being singletons. The study, taken as a whole, reports: For the top 100 tumor clones, a median roughly 55 also appeared in adjacent lung. Sequencing was limited to one tumor region, leaving the possibility of heterogeneity open. In uninvolved adjacent lung, T cell clonality reached its highest value, exceeding tumor. With higher T cell density in blood came longer overall survival.

The clonotype was recovered from a woman aged 40-70 years with stage I lung adenocarcinoma. The specimen comprised peripheral blood, sampled before any cancer treatment. The gene calls are TRBV7-2 and TRBJ2-1; D uncertain. CDR3 region: CASSLVGPDNEQFF. The CDR3 DNA reads as TGTGCCAGCAGCTTAGTGGGCCCCGACAATGAGCAGTTCTTC.